This T cell receptor beta chain derives from a study of cytomegalovirus exposure and HLA in healthy donors. Study as a whole: In a later analysis, the roughly 120 validation repertoires were reported to have used the same platform as the approximately 620 first-cohort repertoires. General study findings and limits: Whilst most TCR sequences proved rare, a subset of public TCRs occurred across many donors. As was reported, the classifier diagnosed cytomegalovirus status with high specificity and sensitivity. Three CMV-associated chains proved CMV antigen-specific in vitro.

Profiled with immunoSEQ multiplex PCR; TCRdb holds only in-frame clones, not every one. Of about 110,000 clones in the sample, roughly 90% were seen once. Trimming pared 6 bases from V and 5 bases from J, leaving 10 bases between. Germline CDR1 reads ENHRY; CDR2 reads SYGVKD. The CDR3 spans 12 residues. About this clone itself: Antigen unknown.

The rearrangement uses TRBV10-3 and TRBJ1-1; TRBD1 might be the D (5 bases). Material for sequencing was PBMCs. The clonotype was recovered from a woman in her twenties or thirties in good health and CMV-seropositive. DNA for the CDR3: TGTGCCATCAGGGCCGGGGGAACTGAAGCTTTCTTT. Protein sequence: CAIRAGGTEAFF.